This paragraph reports one T cell receptor beta chain. Trimming removed 3 bases from V and 3 bases from J, with 17 bases in between. The CDR3 has 17 amino acids. Per the germline V gene, CDR1 is SGHVS and CDR2 is FQNEAQ. The sample originates from a study of human T cells and chemical hapten exposure. TCRdb reanalysed the RACE reads using MiXCR and keeps one entry per CDR3 protein. The repertoire consists of 200,000 to 300,000 distinct CDR3 sequences, with about 9.4% occurring once and the leading ten covering approximately 2.2%. Described time point: pre-sensitization, week 0. Treatment: therapeutic diphenylcyclopropenone sensitization with weekly scalp DPC.

This clonotype was obtained from a woman between 35 and 50 years old with alopecia areata. Some clones in this sample may be carry-over from other donors' samples. This chain connects TRBV7-8 to TRBJ2-2; possibly TRBD2 for D (6 bases). Sequenced here: whole blood, sampled in connection with sensitization to the hapten diphenylcyclopropenone (DPC). CDR3 nucleotides: TGTGCCAGCAGCTTTCGGGGAGGAGGTGGGGACACCGGGGAGCTGTTTTTT. It yields the protein CASSFRGGGGDTGELFF.